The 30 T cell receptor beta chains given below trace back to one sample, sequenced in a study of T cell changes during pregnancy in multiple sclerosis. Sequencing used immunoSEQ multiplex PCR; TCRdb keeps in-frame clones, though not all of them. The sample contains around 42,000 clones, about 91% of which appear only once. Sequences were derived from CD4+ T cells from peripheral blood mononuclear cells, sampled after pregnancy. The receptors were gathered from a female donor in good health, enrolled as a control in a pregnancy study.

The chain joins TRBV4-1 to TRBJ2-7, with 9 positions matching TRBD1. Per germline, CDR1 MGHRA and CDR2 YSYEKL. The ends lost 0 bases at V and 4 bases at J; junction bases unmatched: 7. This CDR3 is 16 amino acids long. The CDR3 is CASSQEKTGGAYEQYF. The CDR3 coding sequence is TGCGCCAGCAGCCAAGAAAAAACAGGGGGCGCGTACGAGCAGTACTTC.

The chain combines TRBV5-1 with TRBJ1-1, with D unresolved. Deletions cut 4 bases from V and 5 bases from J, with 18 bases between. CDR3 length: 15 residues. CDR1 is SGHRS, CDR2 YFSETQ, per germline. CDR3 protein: CASSQVGAENTEAFF. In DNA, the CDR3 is TGCGCCAGCAGCCAAGTGGGCGCAGAAAATACTGAAGCTTTCTTT.

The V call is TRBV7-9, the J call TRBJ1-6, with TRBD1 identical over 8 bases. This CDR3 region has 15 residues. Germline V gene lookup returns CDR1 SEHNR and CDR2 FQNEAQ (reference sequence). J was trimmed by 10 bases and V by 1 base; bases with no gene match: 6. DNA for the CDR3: TGTGCCAGCAGCTTAGGAGGACAGGGAGGCTCACCCCTCCACTTT. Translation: CASSLGGQGGSPLHF.

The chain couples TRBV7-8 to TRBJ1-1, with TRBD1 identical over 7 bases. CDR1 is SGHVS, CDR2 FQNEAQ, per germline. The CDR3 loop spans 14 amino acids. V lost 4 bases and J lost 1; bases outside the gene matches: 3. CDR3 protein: CASSSRTGNTEAFF. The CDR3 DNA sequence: TGTGCCAGCAGCTCCAGGACAGGGAACACTGAAGCTTTCTTT. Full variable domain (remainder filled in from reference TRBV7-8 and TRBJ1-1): GAGVSQSPRYKVAKRGQDVALRCDPISGHVSLFWYQQALGQGPEFLTYFQNEAQLDKSGLPSDRFFAERPEGSVSTLKIQRTQQEDSAVYLCASSSRTGNTEAFFGQGTRLTVV.

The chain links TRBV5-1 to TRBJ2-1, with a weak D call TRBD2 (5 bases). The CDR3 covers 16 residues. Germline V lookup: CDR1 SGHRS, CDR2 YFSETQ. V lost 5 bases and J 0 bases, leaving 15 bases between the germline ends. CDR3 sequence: CASREDPASSYNEQFF. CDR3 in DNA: TGCGCCAGCAGGGAGGACCCAGCGAGCTCCTACAATGAGCAGTTCTTC. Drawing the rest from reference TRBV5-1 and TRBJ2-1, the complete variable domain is KAGVTQTPRYLIKTRGQQVTLSCSPISGHRSVSWYQQTPGQGLQFLFEYFSETQRNKGNFPGRFSGRQFSNSRSEMNVSTLELGDSALYLCASREDPASSYNEQFFGPGTRLTVL.

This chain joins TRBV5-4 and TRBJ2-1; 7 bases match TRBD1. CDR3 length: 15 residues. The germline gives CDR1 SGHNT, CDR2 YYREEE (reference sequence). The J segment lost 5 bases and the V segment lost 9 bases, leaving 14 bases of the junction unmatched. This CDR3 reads CATTIRDRPHNEQFF. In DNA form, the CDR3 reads TGTGCCACGACGATCCGGGACAGACCCCACAATGAGCAGTTCTTC.

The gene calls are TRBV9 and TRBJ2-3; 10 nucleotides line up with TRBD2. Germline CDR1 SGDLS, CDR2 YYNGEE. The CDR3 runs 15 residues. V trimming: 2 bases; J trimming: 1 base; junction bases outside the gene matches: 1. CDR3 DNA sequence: TGTGCCAGCAGCGTCGGGACTAGCGGCACAGATACGCAGTATTTT. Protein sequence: CASSVGTSGTDTQYF.

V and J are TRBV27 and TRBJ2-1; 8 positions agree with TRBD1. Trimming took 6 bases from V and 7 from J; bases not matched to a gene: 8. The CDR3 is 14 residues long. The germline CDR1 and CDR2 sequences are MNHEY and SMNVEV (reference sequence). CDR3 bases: TGTGCCAGCAGGTCCAAGGACAGGGCAAATGAGCAGTTCTTC. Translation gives CASRSKDRANEQFF.

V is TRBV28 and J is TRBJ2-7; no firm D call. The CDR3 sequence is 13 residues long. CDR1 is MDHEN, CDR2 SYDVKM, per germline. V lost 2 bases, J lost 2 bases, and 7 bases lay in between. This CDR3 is CASSLNRAYEQYF. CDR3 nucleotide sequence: TGTGCCAGCAGTTTAAACCGCGCCTACGAGCAGTACTTC.

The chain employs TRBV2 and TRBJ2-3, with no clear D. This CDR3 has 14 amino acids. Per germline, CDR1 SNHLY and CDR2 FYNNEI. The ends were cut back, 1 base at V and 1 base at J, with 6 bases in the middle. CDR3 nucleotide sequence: TGTGCCAGCAGTGAAGGGGCGCGCACAGATACGCAGTATTTT. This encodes CASSEGARTDTQYF.

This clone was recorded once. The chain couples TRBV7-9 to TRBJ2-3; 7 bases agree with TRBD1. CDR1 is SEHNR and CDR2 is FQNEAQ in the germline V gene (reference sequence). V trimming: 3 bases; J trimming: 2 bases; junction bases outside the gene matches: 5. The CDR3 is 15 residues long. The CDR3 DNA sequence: TGTGCCAGCAGCTTCAGGGGGAGCCACACAGATACGCAGTATTTT. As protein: CASSFRGSHTDTQYF.

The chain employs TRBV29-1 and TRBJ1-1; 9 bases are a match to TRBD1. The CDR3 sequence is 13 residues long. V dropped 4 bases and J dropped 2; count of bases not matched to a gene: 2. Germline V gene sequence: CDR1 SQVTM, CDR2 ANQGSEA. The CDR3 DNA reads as TGCAGCGTTGGGACAGGGGTCAACACTGAAGCTTTCTTT. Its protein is CSVGTGVNTEAFF.

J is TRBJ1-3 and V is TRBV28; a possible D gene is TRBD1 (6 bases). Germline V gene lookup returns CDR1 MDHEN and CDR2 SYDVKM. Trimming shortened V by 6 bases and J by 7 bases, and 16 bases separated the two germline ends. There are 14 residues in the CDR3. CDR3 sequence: CASRTIQGRNTIYF. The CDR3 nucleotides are TGTGCCAGCAGGACAATACAGGGTCGGAACACCATATATTTT.

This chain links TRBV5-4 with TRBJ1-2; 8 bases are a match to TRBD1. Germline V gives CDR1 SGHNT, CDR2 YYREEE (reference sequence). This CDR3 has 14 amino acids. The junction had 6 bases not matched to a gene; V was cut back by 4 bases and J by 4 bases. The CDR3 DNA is TGTGCCAGCAGCCCACAGGGGGACCTCTATGGCTACACCTTC. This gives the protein CASSPQGDLYGYTF.

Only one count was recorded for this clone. The CDR3, as DNA: TGTGCCGTACAAAGGGGGAACACCGGGGAGCTGTTTTTT. It translates to CAVQRGNTGELFF. The rearrangement uses TRBV28 and TRBJ2-2, with D tentatively TRBD1 (5 bases). Germline V gene data show CDR1 as MDHEN and CDR2 as SYDVKM. This CDR3 spans 13 amino acids. The germline V and J ends were trimmed by 11 bases and 1 base, with 11 bases remaining between them.

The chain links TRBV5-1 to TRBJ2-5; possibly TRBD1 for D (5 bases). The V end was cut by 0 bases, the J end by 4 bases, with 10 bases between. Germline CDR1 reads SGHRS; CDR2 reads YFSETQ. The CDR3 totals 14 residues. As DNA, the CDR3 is TGCGCCAGCAGCTTGGCCGGTGGGGCAGAGACCCAGTACTTC. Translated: CASSLAGGAETQYF.

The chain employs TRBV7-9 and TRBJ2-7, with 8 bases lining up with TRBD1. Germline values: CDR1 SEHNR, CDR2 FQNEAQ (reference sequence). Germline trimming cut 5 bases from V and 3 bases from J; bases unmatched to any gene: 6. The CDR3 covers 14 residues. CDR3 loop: CASSPRTGHYEQYF. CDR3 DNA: TGTGCCAGCAGCCCCCGGACAGGGCACTACGAGCAGTACTTC.

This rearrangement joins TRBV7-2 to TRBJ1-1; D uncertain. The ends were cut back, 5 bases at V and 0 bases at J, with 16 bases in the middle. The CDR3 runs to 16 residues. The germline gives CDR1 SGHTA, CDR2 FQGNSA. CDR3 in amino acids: CASSTQLRLMNTEAFF. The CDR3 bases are TGTGCCAGCAGCACACAACTACGATTAATGAACACTGAAGCTTTCTTT.

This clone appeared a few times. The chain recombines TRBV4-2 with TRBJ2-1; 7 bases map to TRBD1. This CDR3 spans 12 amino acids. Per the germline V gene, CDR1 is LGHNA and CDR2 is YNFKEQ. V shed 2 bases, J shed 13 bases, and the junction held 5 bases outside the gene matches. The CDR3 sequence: CASSQQQGNQFF. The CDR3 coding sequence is TGTGCCAGCAGCCAACAACAGGGGAACCAGTTCTTC.

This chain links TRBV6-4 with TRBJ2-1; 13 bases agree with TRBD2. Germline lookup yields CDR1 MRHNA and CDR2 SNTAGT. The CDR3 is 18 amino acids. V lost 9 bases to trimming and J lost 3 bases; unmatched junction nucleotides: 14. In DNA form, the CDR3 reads TGTGCCAGTAGATTGCCCGGGACTAGCGGGACTCTCTACAATGAGCAGTTCTTC. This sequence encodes CASRLPGTSGTLYNEQFF.

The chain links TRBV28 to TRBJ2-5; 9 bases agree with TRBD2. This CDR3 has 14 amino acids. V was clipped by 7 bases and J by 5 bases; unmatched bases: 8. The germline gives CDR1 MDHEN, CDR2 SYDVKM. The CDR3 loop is CASKEVAGVETQYF. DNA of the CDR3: TGTGCCAGCAAAGAAGTAGCGGGGGTGGAGACCCAGTACTTC.

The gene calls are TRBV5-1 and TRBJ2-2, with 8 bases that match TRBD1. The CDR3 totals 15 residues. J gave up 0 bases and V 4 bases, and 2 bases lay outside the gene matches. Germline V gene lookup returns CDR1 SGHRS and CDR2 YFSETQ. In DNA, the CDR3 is TGCGCCAGCAGCCGACAGGGGCCGAACACCGGGGAGCTGTTTTTT. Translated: CASSRQGPNTGELFF.

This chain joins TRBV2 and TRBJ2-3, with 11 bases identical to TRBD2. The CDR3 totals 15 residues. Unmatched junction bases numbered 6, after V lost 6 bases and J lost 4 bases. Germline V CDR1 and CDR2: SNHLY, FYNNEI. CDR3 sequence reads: CASRETSGKSDTQYF. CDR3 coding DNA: TGTGCCAGCAGGGAGACTAGCGGGAAGTCAGATACGCAGTATTTT.

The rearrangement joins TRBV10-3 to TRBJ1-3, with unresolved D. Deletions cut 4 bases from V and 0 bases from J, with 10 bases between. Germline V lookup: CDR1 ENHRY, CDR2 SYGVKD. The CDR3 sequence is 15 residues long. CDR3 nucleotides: TGTGCCATCAGTGGAGGAGAACTCTCTGGAAACACCATATATTTT. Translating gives CAISGGELSGNTIYF.

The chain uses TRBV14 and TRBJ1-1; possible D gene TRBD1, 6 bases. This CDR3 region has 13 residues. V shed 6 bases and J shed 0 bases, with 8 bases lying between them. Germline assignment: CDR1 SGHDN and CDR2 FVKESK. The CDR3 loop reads CASRQGLNTEAFF. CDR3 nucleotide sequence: TGTGCCAGCAGACAGGGCTTGAACACTGAAGCTTTCTTT.

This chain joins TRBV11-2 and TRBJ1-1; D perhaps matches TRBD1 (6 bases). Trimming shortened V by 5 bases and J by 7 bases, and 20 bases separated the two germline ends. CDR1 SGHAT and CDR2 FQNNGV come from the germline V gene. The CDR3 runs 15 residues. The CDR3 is CASSQSLAGGSEAFF. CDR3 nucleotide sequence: TGTGCCAGCAGCCAATCATTGGCGGGGGGCAGTGAAGCTTTCTTT.

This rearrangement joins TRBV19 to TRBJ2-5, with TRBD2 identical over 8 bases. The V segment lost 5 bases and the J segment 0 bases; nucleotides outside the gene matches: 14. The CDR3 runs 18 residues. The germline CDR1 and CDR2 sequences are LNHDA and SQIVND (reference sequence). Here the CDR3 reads CASSLGFGRGAYQETQYF. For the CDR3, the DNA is TGTGCCAGTAGTCTCGGGTTCGGGCGGGGGGCGTACCAAGAGACCCAGTACTTC. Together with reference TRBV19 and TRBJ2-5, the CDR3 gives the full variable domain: DGGITQSPKYLFRKEGQNVTLSCEQNLNHDAMYWYRQDPGQGLRLIYYSQIVNDFQKGDIAEGYSVSREKKESFPLTVTSAQKNPTAFYLCASSLGFGRGAYQETQYFGPGTRLLVL.

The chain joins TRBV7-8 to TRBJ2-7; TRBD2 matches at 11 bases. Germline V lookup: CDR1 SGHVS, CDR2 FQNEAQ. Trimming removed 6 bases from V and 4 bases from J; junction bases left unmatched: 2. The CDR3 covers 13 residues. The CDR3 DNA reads TGTGCCAGCAGTTGGACTAGCGGGTACGAGCAGTACTTC. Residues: CASSWTSGYEQYF.

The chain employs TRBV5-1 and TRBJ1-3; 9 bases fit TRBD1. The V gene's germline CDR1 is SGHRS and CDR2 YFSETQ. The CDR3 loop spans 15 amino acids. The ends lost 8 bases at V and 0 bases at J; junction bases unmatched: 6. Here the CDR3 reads CASKRTGDSGNTIYF. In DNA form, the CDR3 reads TGCGCCAGTAAAAGGACAGGGGACTCTGGAAACACCATATATTTT.

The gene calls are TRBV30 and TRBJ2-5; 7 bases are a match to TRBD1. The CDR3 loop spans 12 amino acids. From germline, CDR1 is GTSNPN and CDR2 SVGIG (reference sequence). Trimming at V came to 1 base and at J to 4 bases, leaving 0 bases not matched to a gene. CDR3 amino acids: CAWSGDRETQYF. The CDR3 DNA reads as TGTGCCTGGAGTGGGGACAGAGAGACCCAGTACTTC. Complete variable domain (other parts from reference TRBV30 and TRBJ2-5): SQTIHQWPATLVQPVGSPLSLECTVEGTSNPNLYWYRQAAGRGLQLLFYSVGIGQISSEVPQNLSASRPQDRQFILSSKKLLLSDSGFYLCAWSGDRETQYFGPGTRLLVL.